The 27 T cell receptor beta chains below all came from one sample that was sequenced in a study of beta chain features in type 1 diabetes. All of the isolated RNA was reverse transcribed, so expressed TCRB transcripts were sequenced. Sequencing was performed with immunoSEQ multiplex PCR; in TCRdb, only in-frame clones are kept and a portion is missing. This table holds 150,000 or so clones, 7% to 10% found once. Sequenced input: central memory CD4+ T cells from blood. The receptors shown here come from a man younger than 35 in good health.

V usage is TRBV23-1 and J usage is TRBJ2-2; 7 bases map to TRBD1. TRBV23-1 is placed among ORFs of uncertain function. V was pared by 4 bases and J by 0 bases, with 8 bases of the junction left unmatched. The CDR3 totals 17 residues. In DNA form, the CDR3 reads TGCGCCAGCAGTCTAAAGCCGGGACAGACGAACACCGGGGAGCTGTTTTTT. Its translation: CASSLKPGQTNTGELFF.

This chain links TRBV25-1 with TRBJ2-5; TRBD1 aligns across 7 bases. The CDR3 runs 14 residues. V was pared by 4 bases and J by 1 base, with 3 bases of the junction left unmatched. CDR1 and CDR2 from the germline V gene are MGHDK and SYGVNS. CDR3 protein: CASSGDSPQETQYF. In DNA form, the CDR3 reads TGTGCCAGCAGTGGGGACAGCCCCCAAGAGACCCAGTACTTC.

This clone was detected only a few times. The chain has TRBV7-6 and TRBJ2-3; a weak D match, TRBD1 (5 bases). The CDR3 contains 14 residues. The V and J ends lost 1 base and 4 bases respectively, with 9 bases between them. Germline CDR1 and CDR2: SGHVS and FNYEAQ. The CDR3 nucleotides read TGTGCCAGCAGCTTAGATTCAGGGTCAGATACGCAGTATTTT. Translating gives CASSLDSGSDTQYF.

CDR3 coding DNA: TGTGCCAGCAGTGATAAAGGGATCTCAGGGGGCTACACCTTC. It encodes CASSDKGISGGYTF. The chain employs TRBV6-1 and TRBJ1-2, with TRBD1 as a possible D gene (5 bases). The germline gives CDR1 MNHNS, CDR2 SASEGT. V shed 3 bases and J shed 8 bases, with 16 bases lying between them. The CDR3 extends over 14 amino acids.

The chain joins TRBV6-5 to TRBJ2-7; 9 bases align to TRBD1. Germline V lookup: CDR1 MNHEY, CDR2 SVGAGI. The CDR3 covers 12 residues. Trimming took 4 bases from V and 6 from J; bases not matched to a gene: 1. Here the CDR3 reads CASSLTGGEQYF. The CDR3, as DNA: TGTGCCAGCAGTTTGACAGGGGGCGAGCAGTACTTC.

The table lists this clone with a few counts. The rearrangement links TRBV9 to TRBJ2-1; possible D gene TRBD1, 8 bases. This CDR3 spans 15 amino acids. CDR1 is SGDLS, CDR2 YYNGEE, per germline. V lost 4 bases and J lost 8, with 19 bases in between. DNA of the CDR3: TGTGCCAGCAGCAGGGAGGGGACAGGAGGGGATGAGCAGTTCTTC. Its protein is CASSREGTGGDEQFF.

V is TRBV16 and J is TRBJ1-6; D call uncertain. Germline V gene lookup returns CDR1 KGHSY and CDR2 FQNENV. This CDR3 spans 15 amino acids. The ends were cut back, 0 bases at V and 7 bases at J, with 10 bases in the middle. The chain's CDR3 is CASSQSYSSNSPLHF. The CDR3 DNA is TGTGCCAGCAGCCAATCGTACAGCTCCAATTCACCCCTCCACTTT.

This clone was observed a handful of times. The chain recombines TRBV10-3 with TRBJ2-7, with a weak D call TRBD2 (5 bases). The germline CDR1 and CDR2 sequences are ENHRY and SYGVKD. This CDR3 region has 14 residues. V dropped 3 bases and J dropped 5 bases, with 14 bases sitting between them. CDR3 DNA sequence: TGTGCCATCAGTGAAGGACGGGGTAACCACGAGCAGTACTTC. It specifies CAISEGRGNHEQYF.

Turning to this clone: The DNA is left out, because the CDR3 cannot be placed on it with certainty; the CDR3 is given as TCRdb lists it. The V gene is TRBV12-1, the J gene TRBJ2-5; the table calls TRBD1, which could not be checked here. TRBV12-1 is deemed a pseudogene. The CDR3 length equals 18 residues, ends included. CDR3 region: CASSFARGTGGIQETQYF.

CDR3 nucleotides: TGTGCCAGCAGCTTGCGGGGAAGCTCCTACAATGAGCAGTTCTTC. Translated, it gives CASSLRGSSYNEQFF. The chain has TRBV5-4 and TRBJ2-1; tentative D call: TRBD2 (5 bases). The V end lost 1 base, the J end lost 0 bases, and 8 bases lay between the germline ends. CDR1 and CDR2 from the germline V gene are SGHNT and YYREEE (reference sequence). The CDR3 covers 15 residues. The full variable domain, completed using reference TRBV5-4 and TRBJ2-1, is ETGVTQSPTHLIKTRGQQVTLRCSSQSGHNTVSWYQQALGQGPQFIFQYYREEENGRGNFPPRFSGLQFPNYSSELNVNALELDDSALYLCASSLRGSSYNEQFFGPGTRLTVL.

This clone was recorded at least ten times. The chain carries TRBV29-1 and TRBJ1-1; D call uncertain. The germline V gene encodes CDR1 SQVTM and CDR2 ANQGSEA. This CDR3 contains 11 residues. The V and J ends lost 3 bases and 3 bases respectively, with 5 bases between them. In nucleotides, the CDR3 is TGCAGCGTTGAGGAGCACACTGAAGCTTTCTTT. It codes for CSVEEHTEAFF.

This clone has only a few counts. This sequence joins TRBV9 and TRBJ1-6; the match to TRBD1 covers 11 bases. The V and J ends lost 4 bases and 0 bases, in that order; junction bases with no gene match: 6. Per germline, CDR1 SGDLS and CDR2 YYNGEE. This CDR3 has 18 amino acids. CDR3 nucleotides: TGTGCCAGCAGCACAGGACAGGGGGCAAGCTCCTATAATTCACCCCTCCACTTT. Translated, it gives CASSTGQGASSYNSPLHF.

The chain combines TRBV18 with TRBJ2-7, with 7 bases aligning to TRBD1. Germline values: CDR1 KGHSH, CDR2 LQKENI. The CDR3 sequence is 14 residues long. The trim removed 3 bases at V and 2 bases at J, leaving 4 bases unmatched. CDR3 nucleotides: TGTGCCAGCTCACCTGAGACAGGGCCCTACGAGCAGTACTTC. This codes for CASSPETGPYEQYF.

This clone was seen at least ten times. This sequence joins TRBV19 and TRBJ2-3, with 7 positions matching TRBD2. The germline gives CDR1 LNHDA, CDR2 SQIVND (reference sequence). J was trimmed by 6 bases and V by 1 base; bases with no gene match: 10. The CDR3 runs 16 residues. CDR3 region: CASSIGGSGTSDTQYF. Written as DNA, the CDR3 is TGTGCCAGTAGTATAGGAGGAAGCGGGACGTCCGATACGCAGTATTTT.

The rearrangement joins TRBV7-9 to TRBJ2-6; a weak D match, TRBD1 (6 bases). This CDR3 is built from 16 residues. Trimming took 5 bases from V and 0 from J, leaving 11 bases between them. Germline loops: CDR1 SEHNR, CDR2 FQNEAQ (reference sequence). The CDR3 coding sequence is TGTGCCAGCAGCAGAGGACAGTACTCTGGGGCCAACGTCCTGACTTTC. This encodes CASSRGQYSGANVLTF.

This clone has a handful of counts. V gene TRBV7-9 combines with J gene TRBJ2-5; no clear D gene. The end of the DNA aligns better with TRBJ2-7, so the J call may be wrong. CDR3 size: 11 residues. Germline V gene lookup returns CDR1 SEHNR and CDR2 FQNEAQ (reference sequence). CDR3 loop: CASSLVYEQYF. CDR3 DNA sequence: TGTGCCAGCAGCTTAGTTTACGAGCAGTACTTC.

This clone appeared many times. The chain uses TRBV23-1 and TRBJ2-5, with 9 positions matching TRBD1. TRBV23-1 is annotated as an ORF whose role is uncertain. The ends lost 0 bases at V and 4 bases at J; junction bases unmatched: 0. The CDR3 sequence is 14 residues long. CDR3 bases: TGCGCCAGCAGTCAATCGACAGGGGGAGAGACCCAGTACTTC. Translation: CASSQSTGGETQYF.

For this clone: The junction shows a germline mismatch at one end, possibly a read error. This CDR3 is also generated by other DNA sequences in the sample. The chain recombines TRBV5-1 with TRBJ2-1; possibly TRBD1 for D (5 bases). There are 16 residues in the CDR3. CDR1 and CDR2 from the germline V gene are SGHRS and YFSETQ. CDR3 region: CASTSEVGVSYNEQFF. CDR3 bases: TGCGCCAGCACCTCAGAGGTAGGGGTTTCCTACAACGAGCAGTTCTTC. Full variable domain (rest looked up from reference TRBV5-1 and TRBJ2-1): KAGVTQTPRYLIKTRGQQVTLSCSPISGHRSVSWYQQTPGQGLQFLFEYFSETQRNKGNFPGRFSGRQFSNSRSEMNVSTLELGDSALYLCASTSEVGVSYNEQFFGPGTRLTVL.

This clone was counted many times. The genes are TRBV27 and TRBJ2-1; 11 positions match TRBD1. CDR3 length: 13 amino acids. The V and J ends lost 6 bases and 10 bases, in that order; junction bases with no gene match: 5. Germline CDR1 is MNHEY and CDR2 is SMNVEV (reference sequence). The CDR3 loop reads CASRGQGAGEQFF. CDR3 sequence (DNA): TGTGCCAGCAGAGGACAGGGGGCTGGGGAGCAGTTCTTC.

This clone was detected many times. V is TRBV18 and J is TRBJ2-1; 8 nucleotides line up with TRBD1. The CDR3 contains 15 residues. After removal of 2 bases from V and 8 bases from J, the junction contained 8 bases not matched to a gene. Germline CDR1 and CDR2: KGHSH and LQKENI. Here the CDR3 reads CASSPGQGAWHEQFF. In DNA form, the CDR3 reads TGTGCCAGCTCACCAGGGCAGGGGGCCTGGCATGAGCAGTTCTTC.

The chain has TRBV6-5 and TRBJ2-3; 14 nucleotides match TRBD2. V was clipped by 6 bases and J by 5 bases; unmatched bases: 4. Germline V CDR1 and CDR2: MNHEY, SVGAGI. This CDR3 spans 15 amino acids. The CDR3 reads CASRRLAGGQDTQYF. CDR3 nucleotides: TGTGCCAGCAGACGACTAGCGGGGGGGCAAGATACGCAGTATTTT.

This clone was detected a few times. V is TRBV27 and J is TRBJ2-7; D might be TRBD2 (5 bases). CDR1 is MNHEY, CDR2 SMNVEV, per germline (reference sequence). Trimming cost V 6 bases and J 4 bases, with 13 bases left between them. This CDR3 has 13 amino acids. The CDR3 spells CASRWGSGYEQYF. CDR3 DNA: TGTGCCAGCAGGTGGGGATCGGGGTACGAGCAGTACTTC.

V gene TRBV11-3 combines with J gene TRBJ2-7; 10 bases are a match to TRBD1. V shed 1 base and J 2 bases; nucleotides not matched to a gene: 2. CDR1 is SGHNT, CDR2 YENEEA, per germline. The CDR3 is 15 residues long. The CDR3 DNA sequence: TGTGCCAGCAGCTTAGTAGGACAGGGGGCCTACGAGCAGTACTTC. Its translation is CASSLVGQGAYEQYF. Complete variable domain (other parts from reference TRBV11-3 and TRBJ2-7): EAGVVQSPRYKIIEKKQPVAFWCNPISGHNTLYWYLQNLGQGPELLIRYENEEAVDDSQLPKDRFSAERLKGVDSTLKIQPAELGDSAVYLCASSLVGQGAYEQYFGPGTRLTVT.

This clone was recorded a few times. The chain combines TRBV21-1 with TRBJ2-3; TRBD2, the table's D call, lacks a check against the DNA. TRBV21-1 is annotated as a pseudogene. The CDR3 sequence is 13 residues long. The CDR3 protein is CASMGLASNTQYF. CDR3 sequence (DNA): TGTGCCAGCATGGGACTAGCGAGCAATACGCAGTATTTT.

The chain is built from TRBV2 and TRBJ2-7, with 11 bases identical to TRBD1. The germline V gene has CDR1 SNHLY and CDR2 FYNNEI. Unmatched junction bases numbered 8, after V lost 4 bases and J lost 6 bases. The CDR3 is 15 amino acids. CDR3 protein: CASSGRTGGPSEQYF. Written as DNA, the CDR3 is TGTGCCAGCAGTGGAAGGACAGGGGGCCCTTCCGAGCAGTACTTC.

V and J are TRBV5-6 and TRBJ2-3; TRBD2 matches at 10 bases. This CDR3 has 16 residues. The germline V gene has CDR1 SGHDT and CDR2 YYEEEE. The V gene end was trimmed by 2 bases and the J gene end by 1 base; junction bases not matched to a gene: 4. The CDR3 nucleotides are TGTGCCAGCAGCTTAGGACTAGCGGTGGGCACAGATACGCAGTATTTT. Encoded protein: CASSLGLAVGTDTQYF. The variable domain in full, with the rest retrieved from reference TRBV5-6 and TRBJ2-3, is DAGVTQSPTHLIKTRGQQVTLRCSPKSGHDTVSWYQQALGQGPQFIFQYYEEEERQRGNFPDRFSGHQFPNYSSELNVNALLLGDSALYLCASSLGLAVGTDTQYFGPGTRLTVL.

This clone appeared a few times. The chain combines TRBV5-4 with TRBJ2-4; 8 bases fit TRBD2. The germline CDR1 and CDR2 sequences are SGHNT and YYREEE (reference sequence). This CDR3 comprises 14 residues. The J segment lost 8 bases and the V segment lost 1 base, leaving 5 bases of the junction unmatched. CDR3 protein: CASSLSGGAYIQYF. The CDR3 bases are TGTGCCAGCAGCTTGTCGGGGGGGGCGTACATTCAGTACTTC. The full variable domain, in which reference TRBV5-4 and TRBJ2-4 provide the parts outside the CDR3, is ETGVTQSPTHLIKTRGQQVTLRCSSQSGHNTVSWYQQALGQGPQFIFQYYREEENGRGNFPPRFSGLQFPNYSSELNVNALELDDSALYLCASSLSGGAYIQYFGAGTRLSVL.